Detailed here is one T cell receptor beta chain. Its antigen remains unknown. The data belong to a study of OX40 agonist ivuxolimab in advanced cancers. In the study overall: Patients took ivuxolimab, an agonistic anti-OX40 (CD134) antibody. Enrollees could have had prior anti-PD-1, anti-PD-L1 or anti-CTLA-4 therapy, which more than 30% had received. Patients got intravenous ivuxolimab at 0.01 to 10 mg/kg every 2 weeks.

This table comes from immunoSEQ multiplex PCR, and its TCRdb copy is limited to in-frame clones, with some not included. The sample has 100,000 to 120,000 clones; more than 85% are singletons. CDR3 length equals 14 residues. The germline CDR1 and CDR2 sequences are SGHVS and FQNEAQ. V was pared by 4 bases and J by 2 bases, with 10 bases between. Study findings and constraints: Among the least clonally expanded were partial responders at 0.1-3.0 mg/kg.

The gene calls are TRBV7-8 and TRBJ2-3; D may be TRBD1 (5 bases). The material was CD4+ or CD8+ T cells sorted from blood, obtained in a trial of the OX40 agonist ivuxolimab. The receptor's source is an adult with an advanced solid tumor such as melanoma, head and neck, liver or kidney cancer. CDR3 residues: CASSYDRTTDTQYF. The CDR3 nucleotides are TGTGCCAGCAGCTACGACAGAACCACAGATACGCAGTATTTT.